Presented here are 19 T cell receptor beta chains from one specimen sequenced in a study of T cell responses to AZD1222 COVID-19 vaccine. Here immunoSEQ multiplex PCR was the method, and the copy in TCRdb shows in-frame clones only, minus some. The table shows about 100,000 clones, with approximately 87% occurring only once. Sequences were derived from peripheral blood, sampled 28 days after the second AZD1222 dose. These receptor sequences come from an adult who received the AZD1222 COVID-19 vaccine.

The chain's CDR3 is CASSHNRGPTAPLHF. In DNA form, the CDR3 reads TGTGCCAGCAGTCACAACAGGGGGCCGACAGCACCCCTCCACTTT. The chain employs TRBV6-8 and TRBJ1-6, with TRBD1 matching over 9 bases. V shed 5 bases, J shed 11 bases, and the junction held 10 bases outside the gene matches. The CDR3 runs 15 residues. Germline lookup yields CDR1 MNHGY and CDR2 SAAAGT.

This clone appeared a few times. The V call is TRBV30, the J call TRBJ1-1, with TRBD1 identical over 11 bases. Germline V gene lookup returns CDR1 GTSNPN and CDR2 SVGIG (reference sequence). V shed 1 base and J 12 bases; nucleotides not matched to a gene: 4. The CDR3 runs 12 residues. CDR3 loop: CAWSGGQGATFF. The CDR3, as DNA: TGTGCCTGGAGTGGAGGACAGGGGGCAACTTTCTTT.

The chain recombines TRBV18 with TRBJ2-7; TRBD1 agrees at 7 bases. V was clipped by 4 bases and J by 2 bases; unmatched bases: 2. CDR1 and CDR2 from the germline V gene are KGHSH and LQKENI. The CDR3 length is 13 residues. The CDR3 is CASSRGQPYEQYF. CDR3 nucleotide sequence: TGTGCCAGCTCACGGGGACAGCCCTACGAGCAGTACTTC.

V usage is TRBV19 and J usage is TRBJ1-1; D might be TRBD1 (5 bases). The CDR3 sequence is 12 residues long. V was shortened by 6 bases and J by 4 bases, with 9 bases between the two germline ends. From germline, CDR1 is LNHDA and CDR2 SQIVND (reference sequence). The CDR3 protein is CASRGDSTEAFF. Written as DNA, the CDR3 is TGTGCCAGTAGGGGAGACAGCACTGAAGCTTTCTTT. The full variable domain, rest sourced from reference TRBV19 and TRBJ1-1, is DGGITQSPKYLFRKEGQNVTLSCEQNLNHDAMYWYRQDPGQGLRLIYYSQIVNDFQKGDIAEGYSVSREKKESFPLTVTSAQKNPTAFYLCASRGDSTEAFFGQGTRLTVV.

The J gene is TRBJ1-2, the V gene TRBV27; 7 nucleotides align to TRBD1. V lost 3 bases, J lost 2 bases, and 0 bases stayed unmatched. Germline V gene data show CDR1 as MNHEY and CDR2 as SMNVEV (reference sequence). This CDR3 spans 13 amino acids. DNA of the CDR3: TGTGCCAGCAGTTTGACAGGGAACTATGGCTACACCTTC. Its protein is CASSLTGNYGYTF.

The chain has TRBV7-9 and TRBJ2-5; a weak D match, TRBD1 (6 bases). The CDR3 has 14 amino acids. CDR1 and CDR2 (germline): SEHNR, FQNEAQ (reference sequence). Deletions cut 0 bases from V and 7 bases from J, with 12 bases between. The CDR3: CASSLADQGGTQYF. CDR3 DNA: TGTGCCAGCAGCTTAGCGGACCAAGGGGGGACCCAGTACTTC.

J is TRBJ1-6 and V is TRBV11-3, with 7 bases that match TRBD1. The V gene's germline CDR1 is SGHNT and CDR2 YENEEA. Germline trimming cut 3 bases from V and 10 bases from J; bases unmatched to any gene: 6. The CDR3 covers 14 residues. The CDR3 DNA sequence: TGTGCCAGCAGCTTGCTCAGGGGGGGCTCACCCCTCCACTTT. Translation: CASSLLRGGSPLHF.

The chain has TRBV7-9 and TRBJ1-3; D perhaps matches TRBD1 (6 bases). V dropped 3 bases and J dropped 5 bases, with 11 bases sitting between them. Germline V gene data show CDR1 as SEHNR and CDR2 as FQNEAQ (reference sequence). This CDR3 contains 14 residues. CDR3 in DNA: TGTGCCAGCAGCTTCGGGGGCCTCCGAAACACCATATATTTT. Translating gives CASSFGGLRNTIYF.

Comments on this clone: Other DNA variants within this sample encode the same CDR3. The CDR3 DNA follows: TGTGCCAGCAGCGTAGCGGGGGGGCCTTACGAGCAGTACTTC. Protein sequence: CASSVAGGPYEQYF. The chain couples TRBV9 to TRBJ2-7; TRBD2 agrees at 8 bases. This CDR3 comprises 14 residues. CDR1 SGDLS and CDR2 YYNGEE come from the germline V gene. Trimming at V came to 0 bases and at J to 4 bases, leaving 3 bases not matched to a gene. Full variable domain (missing parts from reference TRBV9 and TRBJ2-7): DSGVTQTPKHLITATGQRVTLRCSPRSGDLSVYWYQQSLDQGLQFLIQYYNGEERAKGNILERFSAQQFPDLHSELNLSSLELGDSALYFCASSVAGGPYEQYFGPGTRLTVT.

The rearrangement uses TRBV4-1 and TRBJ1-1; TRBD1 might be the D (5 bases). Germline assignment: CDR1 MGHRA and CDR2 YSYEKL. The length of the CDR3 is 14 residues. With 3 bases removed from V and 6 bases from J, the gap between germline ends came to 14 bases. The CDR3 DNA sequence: TGCGCCAGCAGCCAGCCGGGACTACAACCTGAAGCTTTCTTT. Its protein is CASSQPGLQPEAFF.

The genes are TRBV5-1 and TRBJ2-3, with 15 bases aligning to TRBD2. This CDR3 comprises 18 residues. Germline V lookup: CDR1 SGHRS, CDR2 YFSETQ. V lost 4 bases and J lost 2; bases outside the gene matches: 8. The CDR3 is CASSRGTSGRWVTDTQYF. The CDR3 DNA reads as TGCGCCAGCAGCCGGGGGACTAGCGGGAGGTGGGTCACAGATACGCAGTATTTT. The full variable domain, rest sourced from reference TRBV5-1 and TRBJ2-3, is KAGVTQTPRYLIKTRGQQVTLSCSPISGHRSVSWYQQTPGQGLQFLFEYFSETQRNKGNFPGRFSGRQFSNSRSEMNVSTLELGDSALYLCASSRGTSGRWVTDTQYFGPGTRLTVL.

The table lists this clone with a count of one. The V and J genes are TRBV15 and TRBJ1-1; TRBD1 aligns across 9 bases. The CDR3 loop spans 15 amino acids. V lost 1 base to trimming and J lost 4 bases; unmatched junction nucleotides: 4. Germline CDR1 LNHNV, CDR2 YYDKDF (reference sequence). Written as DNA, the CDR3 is TGTGCCACCAGCAGAGGGACAGGGGTAGGCACTGAAGCTTTCTTT. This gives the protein CATSRGTGVGTEAFF.

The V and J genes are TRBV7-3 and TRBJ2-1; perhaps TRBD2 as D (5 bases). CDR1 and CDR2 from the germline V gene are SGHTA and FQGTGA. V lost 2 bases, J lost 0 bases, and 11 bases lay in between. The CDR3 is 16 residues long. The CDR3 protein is CASSLGSRRSYNEQFF. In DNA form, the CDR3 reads TGTGCCAGCAGCTTAGGGAGCCGGCGCTCCTACAATGAGCAGTTCTTC.

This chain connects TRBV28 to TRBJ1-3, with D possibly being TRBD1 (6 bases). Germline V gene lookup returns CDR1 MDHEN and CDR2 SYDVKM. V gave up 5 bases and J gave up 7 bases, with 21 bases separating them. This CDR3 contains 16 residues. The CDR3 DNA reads TGTGCCAGCAGTCTACATCCAGGGACACCCGGGAACACCATATATTTT. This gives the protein CASSLHPGTPGNTIYF.

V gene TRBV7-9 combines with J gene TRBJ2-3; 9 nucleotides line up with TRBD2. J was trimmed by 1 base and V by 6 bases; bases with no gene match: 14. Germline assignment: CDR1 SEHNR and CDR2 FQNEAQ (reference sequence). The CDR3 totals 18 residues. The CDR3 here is CASSENLGTSRRTDTQYF. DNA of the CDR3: TGTGCCAGCAGTGAGAACCTCGGGACTAGCCGCCGCACAGATACGCAGTATTTT.

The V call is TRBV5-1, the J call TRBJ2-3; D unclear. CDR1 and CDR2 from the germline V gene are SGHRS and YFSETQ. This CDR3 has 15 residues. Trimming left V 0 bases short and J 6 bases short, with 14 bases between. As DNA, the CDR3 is TGCGCCAGCAGCTTGGACAGCCGCTTTGGGGATACGCAGTATTTT. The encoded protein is CASSLDSRFGDTQYF.

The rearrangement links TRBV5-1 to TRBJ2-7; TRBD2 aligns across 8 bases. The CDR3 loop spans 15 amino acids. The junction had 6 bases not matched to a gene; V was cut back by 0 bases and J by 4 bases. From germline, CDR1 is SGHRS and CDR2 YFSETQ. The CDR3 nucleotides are TGCGCCAGCAGCTTGGTGGTAGCGGGGACGTACGAGCAGTACTTC. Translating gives CASSLVVAGTYEQYF.

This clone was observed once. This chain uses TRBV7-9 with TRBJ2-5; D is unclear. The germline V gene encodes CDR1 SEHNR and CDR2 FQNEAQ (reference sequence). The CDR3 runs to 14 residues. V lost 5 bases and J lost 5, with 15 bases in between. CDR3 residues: CASSRPADGETQYF. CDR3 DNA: TGTGCCAGCAGCCGGCCGGCGGACGGGGAGACCCAGTACTTC.

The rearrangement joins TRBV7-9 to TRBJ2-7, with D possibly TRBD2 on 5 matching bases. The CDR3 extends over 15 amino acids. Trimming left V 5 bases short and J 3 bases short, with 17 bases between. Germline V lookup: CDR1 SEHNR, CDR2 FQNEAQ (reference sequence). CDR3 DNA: TGTGCCAGCAGCCTGGCCCCATCGGGGAACTACGAGCAGTACTTC. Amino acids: CASSLAPSGNYEQYF.